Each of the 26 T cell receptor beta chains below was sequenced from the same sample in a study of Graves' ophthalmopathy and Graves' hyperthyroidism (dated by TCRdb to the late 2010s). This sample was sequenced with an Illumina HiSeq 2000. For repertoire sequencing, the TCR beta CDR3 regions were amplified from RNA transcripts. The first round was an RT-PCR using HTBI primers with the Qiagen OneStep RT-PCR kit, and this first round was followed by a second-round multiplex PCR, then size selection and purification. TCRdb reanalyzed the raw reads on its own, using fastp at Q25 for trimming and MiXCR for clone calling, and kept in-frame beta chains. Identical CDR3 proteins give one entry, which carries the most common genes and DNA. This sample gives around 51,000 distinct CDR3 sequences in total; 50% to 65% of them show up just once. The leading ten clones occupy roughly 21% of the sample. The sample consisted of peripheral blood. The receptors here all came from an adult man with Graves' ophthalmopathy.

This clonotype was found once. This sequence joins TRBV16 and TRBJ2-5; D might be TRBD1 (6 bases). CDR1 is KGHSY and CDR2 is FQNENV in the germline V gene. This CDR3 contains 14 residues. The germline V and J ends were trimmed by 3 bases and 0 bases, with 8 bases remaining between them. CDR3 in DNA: TGTGCCAGCAGCCACCGGGACAACCAAGAGACCCAGTACTTC. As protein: CASSHRDNQETQYF.

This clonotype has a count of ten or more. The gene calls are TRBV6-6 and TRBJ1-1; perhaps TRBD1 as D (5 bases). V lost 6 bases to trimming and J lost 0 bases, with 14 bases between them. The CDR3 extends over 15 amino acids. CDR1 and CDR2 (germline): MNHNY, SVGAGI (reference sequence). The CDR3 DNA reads TGTGCCAGCAGGTCGACCCTCAGGGTGAACACTGAAGCTTTCTTT. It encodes CASRSTLRVNTEAFF.

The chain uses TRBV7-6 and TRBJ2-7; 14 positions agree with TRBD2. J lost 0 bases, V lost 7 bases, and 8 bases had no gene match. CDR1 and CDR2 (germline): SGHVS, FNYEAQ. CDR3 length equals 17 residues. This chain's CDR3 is CASTKGLAGVHSYEQYF. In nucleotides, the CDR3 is TGTGCCAGCACCAAGGGACTAGCGGGGGTTCACTCCTACGAGCAGTACTTC. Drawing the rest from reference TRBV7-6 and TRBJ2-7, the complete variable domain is GAGVSQSPRYKVTKRGQDVALRCDPISGHVSLYWYRQALGQGPEFLTYFNYEAQQDKSGLPNDRFSAERPEGSISTLTIQRTEQRDSAMYRCASTKGLAGVHSYEQYFGPGTRLTVT.

The CDR3 DNA reads TGTGCCAGCAGCTTATTCTTAGCGGGCGAGCAGTACTTC. Translation gives CASSLFLAGEQYF. V gene TRBV7-9 combines with J gene TRBJ2-7; 7 bases are a match to TRBD2. The CDR3 consists of 13 residues. The germline V gene has CDR1 SEHNR and CDR2 FQNEAQ (reference sequence). The V gene end was trimmed by 2 bases and the J gene end by 6 bases; junction bases not matched to a gene: 4.

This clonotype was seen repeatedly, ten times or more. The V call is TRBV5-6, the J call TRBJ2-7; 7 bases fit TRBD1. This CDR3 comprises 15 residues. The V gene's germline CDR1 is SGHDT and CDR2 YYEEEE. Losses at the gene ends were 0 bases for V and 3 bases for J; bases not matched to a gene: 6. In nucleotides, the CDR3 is TGTGCCAGCAGCTTGGTTCAGGGGGATTACTACGAGCAGTACTTC. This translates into CASSLVQGDYYEQYF.

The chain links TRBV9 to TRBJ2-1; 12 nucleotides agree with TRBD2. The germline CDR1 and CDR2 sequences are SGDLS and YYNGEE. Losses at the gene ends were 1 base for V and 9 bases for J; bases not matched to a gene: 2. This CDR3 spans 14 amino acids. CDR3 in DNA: TGTGCCAGCAGCGTACCGGGACTAGCGGGTGAGCAGTTCTTC. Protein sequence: CASSVPGLAGEQFF.

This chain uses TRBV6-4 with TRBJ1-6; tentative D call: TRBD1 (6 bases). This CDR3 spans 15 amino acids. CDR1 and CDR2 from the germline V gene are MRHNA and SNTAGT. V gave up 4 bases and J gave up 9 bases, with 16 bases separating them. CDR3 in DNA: TGTGCCAGCAGTGCCCTGGGGCAGGGGAGTTCACCCCTCCACTTT. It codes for CASSALGQGSSPLHF.

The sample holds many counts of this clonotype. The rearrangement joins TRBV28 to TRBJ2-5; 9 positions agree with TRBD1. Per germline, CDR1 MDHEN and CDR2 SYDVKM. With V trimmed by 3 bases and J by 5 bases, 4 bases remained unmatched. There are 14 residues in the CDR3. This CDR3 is CASSFLDRGETQYF. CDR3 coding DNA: TGTGCCAGCAGTTTCCTGGACAGGGGTGAGACCCAGTACTTC.

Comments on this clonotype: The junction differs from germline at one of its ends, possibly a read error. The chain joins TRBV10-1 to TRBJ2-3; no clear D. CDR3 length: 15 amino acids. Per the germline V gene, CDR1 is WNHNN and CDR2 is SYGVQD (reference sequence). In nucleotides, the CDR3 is TGCGCCAGCAGTGATTCCGCCCTCTCCACAGATGCGCAGTATTTT. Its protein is CASSDSALSTDAQYF.

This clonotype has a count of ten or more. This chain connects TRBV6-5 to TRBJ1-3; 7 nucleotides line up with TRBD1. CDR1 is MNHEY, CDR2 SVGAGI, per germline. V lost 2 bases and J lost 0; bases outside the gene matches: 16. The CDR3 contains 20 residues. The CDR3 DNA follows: TGTGCCAGCAGTTACGTAACAGGGGCTAGCACCAGACCCTCTGGAAACACCATATATTTT. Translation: CASSYVTGASTRPSGNTIYF.

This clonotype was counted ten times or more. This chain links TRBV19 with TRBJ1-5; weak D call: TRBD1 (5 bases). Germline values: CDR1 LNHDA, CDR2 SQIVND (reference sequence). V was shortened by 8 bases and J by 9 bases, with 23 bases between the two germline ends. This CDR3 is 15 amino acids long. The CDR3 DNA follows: TGTGCCAGTCAACCTAGACCCCGGGACCCATCGCCCCAGCATTTT. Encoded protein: CASQPRPRDPSPQHF.

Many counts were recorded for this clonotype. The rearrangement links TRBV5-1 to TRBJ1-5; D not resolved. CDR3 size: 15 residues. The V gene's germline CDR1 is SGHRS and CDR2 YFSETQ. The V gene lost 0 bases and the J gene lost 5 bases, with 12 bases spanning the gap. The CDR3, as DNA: TGCGCCAGCAGCTTGGAAGGGCGGCAGCATCAGCCCCAGCATTTT. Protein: CASSLEGRQHQPQHF.

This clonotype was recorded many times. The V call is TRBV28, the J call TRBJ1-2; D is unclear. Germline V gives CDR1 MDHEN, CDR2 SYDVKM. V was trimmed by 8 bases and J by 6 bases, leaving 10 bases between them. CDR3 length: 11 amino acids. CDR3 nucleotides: TGTGCCAGCGGACGGAGCGATGGCTACACCTTC. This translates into CASGRSDGYTF.

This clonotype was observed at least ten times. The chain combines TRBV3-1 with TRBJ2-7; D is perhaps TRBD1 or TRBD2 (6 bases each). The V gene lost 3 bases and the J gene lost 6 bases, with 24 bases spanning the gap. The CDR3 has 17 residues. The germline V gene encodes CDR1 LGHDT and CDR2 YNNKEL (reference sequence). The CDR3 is CASSQSRLRGEHSEQYF. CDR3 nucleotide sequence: TGTGCCAGCAGCCAGTCGCGTTTGAGGGGGGAACACTCCGAGCAGTACTTC.

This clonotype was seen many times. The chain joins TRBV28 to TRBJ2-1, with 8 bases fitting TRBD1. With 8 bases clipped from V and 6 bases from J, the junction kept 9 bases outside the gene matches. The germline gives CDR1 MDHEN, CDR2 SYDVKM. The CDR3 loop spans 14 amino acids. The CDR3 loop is CASVSGQGSNEQFF. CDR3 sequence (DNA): TGTGCCAGCGTCTCAGGACAGGGTAGCAATGAGCAGTTCTTC. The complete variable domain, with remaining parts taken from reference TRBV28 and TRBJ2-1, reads DVKVTQSSRYLVKRTGEKVFLECVQDMDHENMFWYRQDPGLGLRLIYFSYDVKMKEKGDIPEGYSVSREKKERFSLILESASTNQTSMYLCASVSGQGSNEQFFGPGTRLTVL.

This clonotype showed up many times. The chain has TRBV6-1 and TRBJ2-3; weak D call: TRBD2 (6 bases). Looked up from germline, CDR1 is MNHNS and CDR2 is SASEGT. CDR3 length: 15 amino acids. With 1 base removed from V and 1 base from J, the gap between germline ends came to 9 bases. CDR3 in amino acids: CASSEVRGGTDTQYF. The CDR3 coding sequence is TGTGCCAGCAGTGAAGTCCGCGGGGGCACAGATACGCAGTATTTT.

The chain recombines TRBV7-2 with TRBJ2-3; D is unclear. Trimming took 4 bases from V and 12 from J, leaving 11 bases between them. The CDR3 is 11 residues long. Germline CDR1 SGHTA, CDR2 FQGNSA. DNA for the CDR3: TGTGCCAGCAGCTACAGCCTTACCCAGTATTTT. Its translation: CASSYSLTQYF.

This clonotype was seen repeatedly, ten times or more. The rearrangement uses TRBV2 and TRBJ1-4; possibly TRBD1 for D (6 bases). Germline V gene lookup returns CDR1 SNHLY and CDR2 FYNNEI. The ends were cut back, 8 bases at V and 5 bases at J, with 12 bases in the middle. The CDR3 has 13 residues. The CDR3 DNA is TGTGCCAGCCGTAGGACAGAAAATGAAAAACTGTTTTTT. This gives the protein CASRRTENEKLFF.

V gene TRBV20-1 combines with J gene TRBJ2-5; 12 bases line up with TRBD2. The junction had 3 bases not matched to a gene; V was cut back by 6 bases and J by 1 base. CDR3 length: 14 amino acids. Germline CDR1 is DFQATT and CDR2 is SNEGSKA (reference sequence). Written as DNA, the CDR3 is TGCAGTGCCGAACTAGCGGGGGGCCAAGAGACCCAGTACTTC. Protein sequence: CSAELAGGQETQYF.

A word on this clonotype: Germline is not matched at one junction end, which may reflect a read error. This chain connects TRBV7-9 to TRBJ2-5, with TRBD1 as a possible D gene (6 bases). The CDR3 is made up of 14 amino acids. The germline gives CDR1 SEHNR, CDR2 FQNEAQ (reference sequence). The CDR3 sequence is CVSSPGTLEQTQYF. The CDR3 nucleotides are TGTGTCAGCAGCCCCGGGACACTCGAGCAGACCCAGTACTTC.

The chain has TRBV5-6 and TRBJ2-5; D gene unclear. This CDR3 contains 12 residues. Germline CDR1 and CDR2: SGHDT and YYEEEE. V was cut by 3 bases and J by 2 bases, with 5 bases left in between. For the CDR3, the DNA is TGTGCCAGCAGCTCCCAACAAGAGACCCAGTACTTC. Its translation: CASSSQQETQYF.

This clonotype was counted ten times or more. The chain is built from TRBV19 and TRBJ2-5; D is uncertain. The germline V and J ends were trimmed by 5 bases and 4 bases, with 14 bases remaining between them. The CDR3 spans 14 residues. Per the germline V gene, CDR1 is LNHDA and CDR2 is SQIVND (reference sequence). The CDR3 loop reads CASSPGRPPETQYF. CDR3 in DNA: TGTGCCAGTAGTCCTGGCAGACCTCCAGAGACCCAGTACTTC.

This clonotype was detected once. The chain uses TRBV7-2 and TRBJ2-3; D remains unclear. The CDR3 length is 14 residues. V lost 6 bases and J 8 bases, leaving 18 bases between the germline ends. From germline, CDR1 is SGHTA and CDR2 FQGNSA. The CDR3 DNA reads TGTGCCAGCAGGGTCCCGCCCAGTCCGGGTACGCAGTATTTT. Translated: CASRVPPSPGTQYF.

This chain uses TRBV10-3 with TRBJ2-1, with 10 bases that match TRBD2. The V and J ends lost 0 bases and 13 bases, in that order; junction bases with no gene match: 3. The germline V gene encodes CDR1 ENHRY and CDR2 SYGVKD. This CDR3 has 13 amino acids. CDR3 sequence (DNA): TGTGCCATCAGTGAGTCGCGACTAGCGGGCCAGTTCTTC. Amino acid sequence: CAISESRLAGQFF.

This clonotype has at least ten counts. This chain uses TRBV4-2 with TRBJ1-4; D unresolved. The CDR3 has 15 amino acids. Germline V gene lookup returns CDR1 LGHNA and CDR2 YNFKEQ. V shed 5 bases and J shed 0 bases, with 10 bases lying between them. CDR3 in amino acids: CASSGTGATNEKLFF. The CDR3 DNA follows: TGTGCCAGCAGCGGCACTGGGGCAACTAATGAAAAACTGTTTTTT.

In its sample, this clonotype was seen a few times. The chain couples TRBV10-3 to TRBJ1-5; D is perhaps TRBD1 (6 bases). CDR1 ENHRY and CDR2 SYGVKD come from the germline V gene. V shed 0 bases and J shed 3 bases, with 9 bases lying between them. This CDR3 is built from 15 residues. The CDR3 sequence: CAISESGQFNQPQHF. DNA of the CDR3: TGTGCCATCAGTGAGTCAGGACAGTTCAATCAGCCCCAGCATTTT.